This TCR beta chain derives from a study of T cell responses to AZD1222 COVID-19 vaccine. Regarding the study as a whole: A mostly white British donor set with more females was recruited, and clonal diversity was possibly underestimated.

Analyses pooled second doses at about 4 or about 12 weeks. Germline CDR1 SGDLS, CDR2 YYNGEE. V shed 0 bases and J shed 7 bases, with 11 bases lying between them. CDR3 length: 14 amino acids. Comment on this clone: Its antigen is unknown.

Some clones are missing from TCRdb's copy, which holds only in-frame ones; the method was immunoSEQ multiplex PCR. This table holds some 74,000 clones, about 85% found once. The rearrangement joins TRBV9 to TRBJ2-1; no reliable D call. The clonotype comes from an adult who received the AZD1222 COVID-19 vaccine. Sequenced here: peripheral blood, sampled 28 days after the second AZD1222 dose. The CDR3 DNA is TGTGCCAGCAGCGTAGCTACAAAGGGTAATGAGCAGTTCTTC. Its translation is CASSVATKGNEQFF.